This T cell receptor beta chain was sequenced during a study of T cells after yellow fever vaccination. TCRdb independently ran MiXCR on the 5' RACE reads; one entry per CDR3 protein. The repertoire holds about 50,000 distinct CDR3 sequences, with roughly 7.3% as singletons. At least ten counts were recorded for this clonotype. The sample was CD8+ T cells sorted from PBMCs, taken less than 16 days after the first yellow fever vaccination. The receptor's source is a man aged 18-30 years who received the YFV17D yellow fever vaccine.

The CDR3 sequence: CASSQDRTRGPLDTQYF. The CDR3 DNA follows: TGTGCCAGCAGCCAAGATCGAACGCGGGGTCCTTTAGATACGCAGTATTTT. The rearrangement joins TRBV3-1 to TRBJ2-3, with D perhaps matching TRBD2 (6 bases). Germline loops: CDR1 LGHDT, CDR2 YNNKEL (reference sequence). The CDR3 covers 17 residues. Trimming cost V 0 bases and J 5 bases, with 18 bases left between them.